Following are 25 T cell receptor beta chains from one sample sequenced in a study of post-analysis software for immune sequencing data. For these TCRs, the target antigens are not known. The study, taken as a whole, reports: Elevated frequency relative to controls characterized four to six TRBV segments in patients, TRBV5-6, TRBV5-1 and TRBV20-1 among them.

Incorporated into the TCR beta cDNA libraries were unique molecular identifiers, which served to reduce PCR and sequencing biases. TCRdb itself ran the PCR reads through MiXCR, one entry per CDR3 protein. The profile covers hundreds of thousands of distinct CDR3 sequences, with around 60% appearing a single time and about 11% taken by the ten largest. The specimen was blood. All receptors derive from a girl aged 2 to 10 with multiple sclerosis.

This clonotype showed up just a few times. The chain combines TRBV29-1 with TRBJ2-7; possibly TRBD1 for D (6 bases). This CDR3 region has 15 residues. Germline-derived CDR1 and CDR2 are SQVTM and ANQGSEA. V was cut by 4 bases and J by 4 bases, with 20 bases left in between. For the CDR3, the DNA is TGCAGCGTTGTAGGTATCCGACAGGATCCTTACGAGCAGTACTTC. This sequence encodes CSVVGIRQDPYEQYF.

Written as DNA, the CDR3 is TGTGCCAGCAGTGAAATGGCCGGACTAGCGATGGACAATGAGCAGTTCTTC. This codes for CASSEMAGLAMDNEQFF. The J gene is TRBJ2-1, the V gene TRBV25-1; the match to TRBD2 covers 9 bases. The CDR3 spans 17 residues. Germline lookup yields CDR1 MGHDK and CDR2 SYGVNS. V dropped 2 bases and J dropped 5; count of bases not matched to a gene: 10.

CDR3 bases: TGCAGCGTTGAAGATCCGCTTAGGGGCAGCAAAAACATTCAGTACTTC. Its translation: CSVEDPLRGSKNIQYF. The gene calls are TRBV29-1 and TRBJ2-4, with TRBD1 as a possible D gene (5 bases). The CDR3 loop spans 16 amino acids. Trimming shortened V by 0 bases and J by 3 bases, and 15 bases separated the two germline ends. Germline V gene data show CDR1 as SQVTM and CDR2 as ANQGSEA. Full variable domain (outside the CDR3, taken from reference TRBV29-1 and TRBJ2-4): SAVISQKPSRDICQRGTSLTIQCQVDSQVTMMFWYRQQPGQSLTLIATANQGSEATYESGFVIDKFPISRPNLTFSTLTVSNMSPEDSSIYLCSVEDPLRGSKNIQYFGAGTRLSVL.

The V and J genes are TRBV2 and TRBJ2-5, with 7 bases matching TRBD2. The CDR3 length is 14 residues. Germline assignment: CDR1 SNHLY and CDR2 FYNNEI. V dropped 2 bases and J dropped 2; count of bases not matched to a gene: 2. CDR3 loop: CASSEKGLQETQYF. The DNA of the CDR3 is TGTGCCAGCAGTGAAAAGGGACTACAAGAGACCCAGTACTTC.

The genes are TRBV7-7 and TRBJ2-5; D remains unclear. V lost 1 base and J lost 1, with 10 bases in between. CDR1 and CDR2 from the germline V gene are SSHAT and FNYEAQ (reference sequence). The CDR3 consists of 15 residues. Here the CDR3 DNA reads TGTGCCAGCAGCTTAGACCCGTTCAGCCAAGAGACCCAGTACTTC. Translating gives CASSLDPFSQETQYF.

Turning to this clonotype: Mismatch with germline at one junction end may stem from a read error. The chain joins TRBV20-1 to TRBJ1-1; D gene unclear. CDR3 length equals 13 residues. Germline lookup yields CDR1 DFQATT and CDR2 SNEGSKA (reference sequence). Here the CDR3 DNA reads TGCAGTGCTAGAGATCAGCGGAACACTGTAGCTTTCTTT. It specifies CSARDQRNTVAFF.

This clonotype was recorded a few times. The chain employs TRBV6-5 and TRBJ1-6; 10 bases fit TRBD1. The V gene's germline CDR1 is MNHEY and CDR2 SVGAGI. Trimming at V came to 0 bases and at J to 12 bases, leaving 5 bases not matched to a gene. This CDR3 region has 15 residues. CDR3 in DNA: TGTGCCAGCAGTTACTCGGGGACAGGGGAACGACCCCTCCACTTT. Protein product: CASSYSGTGERPLHF.

The CDR3 DNA reads TGCAGTGCCCAGGGGGACAGGGTCTACACAGATACGCAGTATTTT. Translated, it gives CSAQGDRVYTDTQYF. The rearrangement joins TRBV20-1 to TRBJ2-3, with 9 bases that match TRBD1. In germline, CDR1 is DFQATT, CDR2 SNEGSKA (reference sequence). The V segment lost 6 bases and the J segment 2 bases; nucleotides outside the gene matches: 9. The CDR3 is 15 residues long.

This chain connects TRBV10-3 to TRBJ1-2, with no clear D. V lost 1 base to trimming and J lost 2 bases, with 11 bases between them. CDR3 length equals 15 residues. The germline gives CDR1 ENHRY, CDR2 SYGVKD. CDR3: CAISEYRRNNYGYTF. Written as DNA, the CDR3 is TGTGCCATCAGTGAGTACCGGCGAAACAACTATGGCTACACCTTC.

CDR3: CASSLQAGGPPDTQYF. The CDR3 coding sequence is TGTGCCAGCAGCCTGCAAGCGGGAGGGCCCCCAGATACGCAGTATTTT. The chain couples TRBV7-3 to TRBJ2-3; TRBD2 aligns across 10 bases. This CDR3 has 16 residues. The trim removed 5 bases at V and 4 bases at J, leaving 9 bases unmatched. The germline CDR1 and CDR2 sequences are SGHTA and FQGTGA.

The CDR3 DNA reads TGTGCCATCAGTGTAGTCGGGGCCGACCACGAGCAGTACTTC. Its translation is CAISVVGADHEQYF. The V gene is TRBV10-3, the J gene TRBJ2-7; the D call may be TRBD1 or TRBD2 (5 bases each). Germline loops: CDR1 ENHRY, CDR2 SYGVKD. This CDR3 comprises 14 residues. Trimming pared 4 bases from V and 5 bases from J, leaving 15 bases between.

V usage is TRBV6-5 and J usage is TRBJ1-1; D gene unclear. Germline assignment: CDR1 MNHEY and CDR2 SVGAGI. The CDR3 is made up of 13 amino acids. Trimming removed 6 bases from V and 1 base from J, with 9 bases in between. The chain's CDR3 is CASSYKGNTEAFF. DNA of the CDR3: TGTGCCAGCAGCTATAAAGGGAACACTGAAGCTTTCTTT.

The chain is built from TRBV6-5 and TRBJ1-4; no definite D call. The V end lost 9 bases, the J end lost 8 bases, and 16 bases lay between the germline ends. The length of the CDR3 is 13 residues. Germline-derived CDR1 and CDR2 are MNHEY and SVGAGI. The CDR3 loop reads CASQAIGSEKLFF. The CDR3 DNA follows: TGTGCCAGTCAGGCGATTGGGTCGGAAAAACTGTTTTTT.

The sample holds one count of this clonotype. The chain recombines TRBV7-8 with TRBJ1-1, with D possibly being TRBD1 (6 bases). Between the trimmed V and J ends, which lost 6 bases and 1 base, there was a span of 12 bases. This CDR3 has 14 residues. Germline loops: CDR1 SGHVS, CDR2 FQNEAQ. DNA for the CDR3: TGTGCCAGCAGACCAACAGGGACGAACACTGAAGCTTTCTTT. Translation gives CASRPTGTNTEAFF.

The chain links TRBV4-1 to TRBJ2-4; TRBD2 aligns across 11 bases. There are 15 residues in the CDR3. V dropped 1 base and J dropped 7; count of bases not matched to a gene: 3. Germline CDR1 reads MGHRA; CDR2 reads YSYEKL. CDR3 protein: CASSQVAGGRNIQYF. The CDR3 DNA sequence: TGCGCCAGCAGCCAAGTAGCGGGAGGGAGGAACATTCAGTACTTC.

This clonotype was seen only a few times. The chain joins TRBV27 to TRBJ1-2, with D perhaps matching TRBD1 (5 bases). This CDR3 comprises 15 residues. Trimming pared 6 bases from V and 4 bases from J, leaving 18 bases between. Germline CDR1 and CDR2: MNHEY and SMNVEV (reference sequence). Written as DNA, the CDR3 is TGTGCCAGCAGCGATGGACAAAAGTTGGGCTATGGCTACACCTTC. Amino acids: CASSDGQKLGYGYTF.

To note about this clonotype: An end of the junction does not agree with germline; a read error may underlie this. This rearrangement joins TRBV12-3 or TRBV12-4 to TRBJ2-1; the match to TRBD2 covers 8 bases. The CDR3 contains 12 residues. The CDR3 sequence is CASRSLAGLGGF. The CDR3 bases are TGTGCCAGCAGATCCCTAGCGGGTTTGGGGGGCTTC.

The V call is TRBV29-1, the J call TRBJ2-7, with D uncertain. The CDR3 has 12 amino acids. Between the trimmed V and J ends, which lost 5 bases and 2 bases, there was a span of 10 bases. Germline V gene lookup returns CDR1 SQVTM and CDR2 ANQGSEA. CDR3 region: CSVSKTPYEQYF. The CDR3 nucleotides are TGCAGCGTTTCAAAGACACCCTACGAGCAGTACTTC.

The rearrangement links TRBV14 to TRBJ2-7; 9 nucleotides agree with TRBD1. This CDR3 contains 14 residues. Losses at the gene ends were 5 bases for V and 3 bases for J; bases not matched to a gene: 5. Germline V gives CDR1 SGHDN, CDR2 FVKESK. The CDR3 DNA sequence: TGTGCCAGCAGCTCCGGACAGGGGTACTACGAGCAGTACTTC. This gives the protein CASSSGQGYYEQYF.

V usage is TRBV5-1 and J usage is TRBJ1-6, with D perhaps TRBD1 (5 bases). The CDR3 runs to 16 residues. Trimming removed 2 bases from V and 9 bases from J, with 18 bases in between. Germline V gives CDR1 SGHRS, CDR2 YFSETQ. Here the CDR3 DNA reads TGCGCCAGCAGCTTAACCGGGACGGGAAACCTTTCACCCCTCCACTTT. It yields the protein CASSLTGTGNLSPLHF.

This clonotype was detected a few times. The V call is TRBV7-6, the J call TRBJ1-5; maybe TRBD1 (5 bases). Per germline, CDR1 SGHVS and CDR2 FNYEAQ. The V end was cut by 0 bases, the J end by 6 bases, with 18 bases between. CDR3 size: 17 residues. The CDR3 is CASSLARRQGGAQPQHF. The CDR3 DNA follows: TGTGCCAGCAGCTTAGCGCGGCGGCAGGGAGGAGCTCAGCCCCAGCATTTT.

The genes are TRBV29-1 and TRBJ2-7; D gene uncertain. The closer fit of TRBJ2-5 to the DNA end suggests the J call may be wrong. The CDR3 covers 14 residues. Germline values: CDR1 SQVTM, CDR2 ANQGSEA. The CDR3 coding sequence is TGCAGCGTTGACGGTGGCAGAACCCAAGAGACCCAGTACTTC. Protein product: CSVDGGRTQETQYF.

In its sample, this clonotype was seen a few times. This sequence joins TRBV4-1 and TRBJ2-3; maybe TRBD1 (8 bases). Trimming pared 7 bases from V and 3 bases from J, leaving 17 bases between. The CDR3 spans 15 residues. Germline V gene sequence: CDR1 MGHRA, CDR2 YSYEKL. As DNA, the CDR3 is TGCGCCAGCACCCGAGGACAGGGAGGGACAGATACGCAGTATTTT. This sequence encodes CASTRGQGGTDTQYF.

The V call is TRBV12-3 or TRBV12-4, the J call TRBJ1-2; TRBD1 matches 8 bases. The CDR3 sequence is 14 residues long. V shed 3 bases and J 6 bases; nucleotides not matched to a gene: 6. The CDR3 region has the DNA TGTGCCAGCAGTTTGTCAGGGGGCTTTAATGGCTACACCTTC. Its translation is CASSLSGGFNGYTF.

This rearrangement joins TRBV5-8 to TRBJ2-1, with a possible D match to TRBD2 (6 bases). Germline assignment: CDR1 SGHTS and CDR2 YDEGEE. The V end was cut by 4 bases, the J end by 2 bases, with 25 bases between. CDR3 length: 19 residues. CDR3 in DNA: TGTGCCAGCAGCCCATTCCGGGGTACCGGGAGTAGGACCTACAATGAGCAGTTCTTC. It codes for CASSPFRGTGSRTYNEQFF.